These 4 T cell receptor beta chains came from one sample sequenced in a study of PD-1 blockade in classical Hodgkin lymphoma. Each patient experienced a relapse that followed autologous stem cell transplantation, and brentuximab vedotin exposure varied. Clones were sequenced by immunoSEQ multiplex PCR, and TCRdb holds only the in-frame ones, with some missing. The sample shows about 20,000 clones, approximately 84% of them seen only once. This specimen consisted of peripheral blood mononuclear cells (PBMCs), obtained at baseline. The source of these receptors is a human donor with classical Hodgkin lymphoma.

The V call is TRBV7-9, the J call TRBJ2-7; 7 bases match TRBD2. Trimming removed 1 base from V and 3 bases from J; junction bases left unmatched: 3. This CDR3 comprises 14 residues. CDR1 and CDR2 from the germline V gene are SEHNR and FQNEAQ (reference sequence). The CDR3 reads CASSLGAGDYEQYF. CDR3 DNA sequence: TGTGCCAGCAGCTTAGGTGCGGGGGACTACGAGCAGTACTTC.

The rearrangement uses TRBV4-1 and TRBJ2-7; D unresolved. Between the trimmed V and J ends, which lost 4 bases and 4 bases, there was a span of 11 bases. The V gene's germline CDR1 is MGHRA and CDR2 YSYEKL. This CDR3 comprises 13 residues. CDR3 DNA sequence: TGCGCCAGCAGCCCGACCCTGGGGTACGAGCAGTACTTC. Its translation is CASSPTLGYEQYF.

This clone was counted only a few times. This chain links TRBV2 with TRBJ1-2, with D perhaps TRBD1 (5 bases). CDR1 SNHLY and CDR2 FYNNEI come from the germline V gene. Between the trimmed V and J ends, which lost 3 bases and 4 bases, there was a span of 12 bases. The CDR3 loop spans 14 amino acids. The DNA for the CDR3 is TGTGCCAGCAGTGAGGACATCCCACTCTATGGCTACACCTTC. This sequence encodes CASSEDIPLYGYTF.

This chain links TRBV4-3 with TRBJ1-2; possible D gene TRBD1, 5 bases. Germline-derived CDR1 and CDR2 are LGHNA and YSLEER. Trimming pared 3 bases from V and 8 bases from J, leaving 19 bases between. The CDR3 is made up of 15 amino acids. The CDR3, as DNA: TGCGCCAGCAGCCAGATGACAGCGGGAGTGGAAGGCTACACCTTC. Protein product: CASSQMTAGVEGYTF.